This T cell receptor (beta chain) is drawn from a study of CD8+ T cells in alopecia areata. In each case, RNA was isolated and then reverse transcribed into cDNA as the sequencing template. Only in-frame clones appear in the TCRdb table, and some are missing; sequencing was by immunoSEQ multiplex PCR. There are roughly 19,000 clones in the sample; 60% to 80% occur only once, and 6.1% lies in the top ten. Researchers gathered lesional scalp punch biopsies and peripheral blood from patients with alopecia areata. There are 16 residues in the CDR3. V was clipped by 5 bases and J by 0 bases, with 16 bases between them. The V gene's germline CDR1 is SGHRS and CDR2 YFSETQ.

The chain employs TRBV5-1 and TRBJ2-3; D gene ambiguous. Sequencing used skin, obtained at week 0. The sequence derives from a human donor with alopecia areata. The CDR3: CASRHKPDGSTDTQYF. CDR3 bases: TGCGCCAGCAGACATAAGCCGGACGGTAGCACAGATACGCAGTATTTT.